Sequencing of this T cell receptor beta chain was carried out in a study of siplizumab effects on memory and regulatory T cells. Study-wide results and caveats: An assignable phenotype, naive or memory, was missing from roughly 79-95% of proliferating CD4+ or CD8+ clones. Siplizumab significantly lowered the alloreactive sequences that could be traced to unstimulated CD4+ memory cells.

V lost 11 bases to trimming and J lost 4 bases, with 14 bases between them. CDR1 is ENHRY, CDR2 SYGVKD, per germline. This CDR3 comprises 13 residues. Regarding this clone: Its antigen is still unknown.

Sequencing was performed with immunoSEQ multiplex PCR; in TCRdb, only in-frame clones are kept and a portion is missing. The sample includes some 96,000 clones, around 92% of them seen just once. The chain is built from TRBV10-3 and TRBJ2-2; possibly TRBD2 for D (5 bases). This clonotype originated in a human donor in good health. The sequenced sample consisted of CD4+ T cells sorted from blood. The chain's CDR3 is CAARGEGTGELFF. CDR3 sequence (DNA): TGTGCCGCCCGGGGAGAGGGCACCGGGGAGCTGTTTTTT.